Listed here are 12 T cell receptor beta chains from one sample, sequenced in a study of breast tumors, draining lymph nodes, adjacent tissues. TCRdb called the multiplex PCR reads again in MiXCR, with one record for every CDR3 protein. The sample has fewer than 250,000 distinct CDR3 sequences, roughly 32% seen once. Breast cancer patients provided tissue from their axillary draining lymph nodes. The sample taken for sequencing was axillary lymph node tissue. The receptors were sampled from a female donor with breast cancer. Some clones in this sample may be carry-over from other donors' samples.

This clonotype was recorded many times. The rearrangement joins TRBV20-1 to TRBJ2-7; 9 positions match TRBD2. V shed 3 bases, J shed 7 bases, and the junction held 10 bases outside the gene matches. The CDR3 has 14 residues. CDR1 is DFQATT and CDR2 is SNEGSKA in the germline V gene (reference sequence). The CDR3 DNA follows: TGCAGTGCTAGTCACGCGGGAGGGGGACGGGAGCAGTACTTC. Translation gives CSASHAGGGREQYF.

This clonotype appeared many times. CDR3 DNA: TGCAGTGCGAAGAGCGGGAGAATTGAACATGAGCAGTTCTTC. Translation: CSAKSGRIEHEQFF. The genes are TRBV20-1 and TRBJ2-1, with TRBD2 matching over 8 bases. V lost 6 bases to trimming and J lost 8 bases; unmatched junction nucleotides: 12. This CDR3 comprises 14 residues. CDR1 and CDR2 from the germline V gene are DFQATT and SNEGSKA (reference sequence).

This clonotype was picked up many times. This chain links TRBV20-1 with TRBJ2-3; D not resolved. The length of the CDR3 is 13 residues. Germline CDR1 reads DFQATT; CDR2 reads SNEGSKA (reference sequence). With 3 bases removed from V and 2 bases from J, the gap between germline ends came to 9 bases. This chain's CDR3 is CSARETNTDTQYF. The CDR3, as DNA: TGCAGTGCTAGGGAGACCAACACAGATACGCAGTATTTT.

The chain couples TRBV7-9 to TRBJ1-4; 10 positions agree with TRBD1. The CDR3 spans 16 residues. In germline, CDR1 is SEHNR, CDR2 FQNEAQ (reference sequence). V shed 2 bases, J shed 6 bases, and the junction held 6 bases outside the gene matches. CDR3 in DNA: TGTGCCAGCAGCTTATCTTCCGGGACAGGGGATGAAAAACTGTTTTTT. It codes for CASSLSSGTGDEKLFF.

On this clonotype itself: The CDR3 does not end in the conserved phenylalanine or tryptophan, so this is likely a read error. No DNA is shown, since the ends of the CDR3 on it are uncertain; the CDR3 is the one TCRdb lists. The V call is TRBV7-9, the J call TRBJ2-5; the table names TRBD1, a call not compared with the DNA. The CDR3 has 15 residues if both end residues are counted. Germline-derived CDR1 and CDR2 are SEHNR and FQNEAQ (reference sequence). The CDR3 here is CASRSGVVDGYTFGS.

With regard to this clonotype: It may be a read error: a sequence one base away is much more abundant. The J gene is TRBJ2-5, the V gene TRBV6-1, with no clear D. The CDR3 loop spans 14 amino acids. The V and J ends lost 5 bases and 3 bases respectively, with 13 bases between them. Looked up from germline, CDR1 is MNHNS and CDR2 is SASEGT. The CDR3 DNA sequence: TGTGCCAGCAGTCGCGGCGCGTCTAAAGAGACCCAGTACTTC. It encodes CASSRGASKETQYF.

Many counts were recorded for this clonotype. The rearrangement links TRBV5-4 to TRBJ2-1; 13 positions agree with TRBD2. Losses at the gene ends were 4 bases for V and 8 bases for J; bases not matched to a gene: 6. CDR1 is SGHNT, CDR2 YYREEE, per germline (reference sequence). The CDR3 has 15 amino acids. The CDR3 DNA reads as TGTGCCAGCAGCCGGACTAGCGGGAGTTTGGATGAGCAGTTCTTC. This gives the protein CASSRTSGSLDEQFF.

Comment on this clonotype: A junction boundary mismatches the germline segment, possibly from a read error. V is TRBV11-2 and J is TRBJ2-7; D tentatively reads TRBD1 or TRBD2 (5 bases each). Germline CDR1 is SGHAT and CDR2 is FQNNGV. The CDR3 runs to 15 residues. The CDR3 protein is CASSLGRAFSYEQYF. The DNA of the CDR3 is TGTGCCAGCAGCTTGGGACGGGCCTTCTCCTACGAACAGTACTTC.

This clonotype turned up a few times. In DNA, the CDR3 is TGTGCCAGCAGGCGACTGCTGCCCCGCTCCTACAATGAGCAGTTCTTC. It translates to CASRRLLPRSYNEQFF. The J gene is TRBJ2-1, the V gene TRBV6-1, with D unresolved. CDR1 is MNHNS and CDR2 is SASEGT in the germline V gene. V lost 6 bases and J 0 bases, leaving 15 bases between the germline ends. CDR3 size: 16 residues.

This clonotype was counted ten times or more. The V and J genes are TRBV2 and TRBJ2-4; TRBD2 agrees at 8 bases. The CDR3 runs to 18 residues. V was clipped by 4 bases and J by 1 base; unmatched bases: 12. Germline-derived CDR1 and CDR2 are SNHLY and FYNNEI. Here the CDR3 reads CASSAGAGGVVAKNIQYF. CDR3 nucleotide sequence: TGTGCCAGCAGTGCCGGTGCGGGGGGTGTCGTCGCCAAAAACATTCAGTACTTC.

This clonotype was seen repeatedly, ten times or more. The CDR3 loop is CASSDRTGYNEQFF. The CDR3 nucleotides are TGCGCCAGCAGCGACAGGACAGGGTATAATGAGCAGTTCTTC. V usage is TRBV5-1 and J usage is TRBJ2-1, with TRBD1 matching 8 bases. The CDR3 length is 14 residues. Trimming cost V 4 bases and J 7 bases; bases outside gene matches: 7. The germline gives CDR1 SGHRS, CDR2 YFSETQ.

The chain has TRBV2 and TRBJ1-6; a weak D match, TRBD1 (5 bases). Germline V gene data show CDR1 as SNHLY and CDR2 as FYNNEI. CDR3 length: 16 amino acids. V lost 3 bases to trimming and J lost 3 bases, with 12 bases between them. CDR3 in amino acids: CASSERGARYNSPLHF. As DNA, the CDR3 is TGTGCCAGCAGTGAGCGAGGGGCGCGCTATAATTCACCCCTCCACTTT.